Here is one T cell receptor beta chain with its context. Its matching antigen is unknown. CDR1 is LGHDT and CDR2 is YNNKEL in the germline V gene (reference sequence). V gave up 4 bases and J gave up 4 bases, with 11 bases separating them. The CDR3 loop spans 14 amino acids. The data are from a study of CD8 T cells in ankylosing spondylitis. TCRdb re-derived calls from the 5' RACE reads in MiXCR, one entry per CDR3 protein. The profile covers approximately 340,000 distinct CDR3 sequences, with 14% to 15% appearing a single time and approximately 1.1% taken by the ten largest. Study-level findings and limits: Reportedly, disease-linked clones are significantly enriched in ankylosing spondylitis patients' matched synovial fluid.

The receptor was isolated from a male donor with ankylosing spondylitis or in good health (not recorded which). The sample consisted of blood, either unsorted or a sorted T cell fraction (not recorded which). This sequence joins TRBV3-1 and TRBJ1-3; maybe TRBD1 (6 bases). Here the CDR3 reads CASSPGHRGNTIYF. For the CDR3, the DNA is TGTGCCAGCAGCCCGGGACATAGAGGAAACACCATATATTTT.